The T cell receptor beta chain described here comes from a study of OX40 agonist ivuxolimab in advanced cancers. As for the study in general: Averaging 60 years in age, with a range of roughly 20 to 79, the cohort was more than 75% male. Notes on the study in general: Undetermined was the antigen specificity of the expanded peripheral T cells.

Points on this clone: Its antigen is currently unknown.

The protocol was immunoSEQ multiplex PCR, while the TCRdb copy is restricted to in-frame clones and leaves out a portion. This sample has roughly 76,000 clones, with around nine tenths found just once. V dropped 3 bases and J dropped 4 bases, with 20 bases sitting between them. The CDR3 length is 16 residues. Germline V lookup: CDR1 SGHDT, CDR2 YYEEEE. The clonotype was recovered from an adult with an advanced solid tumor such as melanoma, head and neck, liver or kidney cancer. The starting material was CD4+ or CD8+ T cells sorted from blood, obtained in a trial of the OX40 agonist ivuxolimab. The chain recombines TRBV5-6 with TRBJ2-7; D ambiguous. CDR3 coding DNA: TGTGCCAGCAGCTCCTCACTAAGCGTGGACCCTTACGAGCAGTACTTC. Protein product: CASSSSLSVDPYEQYF.